This T cell receptor beta chain emerged from a study of spatial heterogeneity in lung cancer. Across the study: Taken at a median of around 22 months after resection, follow-up PBMC samples underwent sequencing when available. Study-wide results and caveats: Ubiquitous expanded tumor TCRs were observed in blood more at resection than follow-up.

TCRdb fed the 5' RACE reads into MiXCR, producing one record per CDR3 protein. The sample has around 25,000 distinct CDR3 sequences, 5% to 5.5% seen once. As to time point: blood at routine non-recurrence follow-up after resection. Unsorted whole RNA samples from tumor, nontumor lung or frozen PBMC were sequenced. This clonotype occurred many times. Its specificity is not known. V lost 3 bases and J lost 2, with 7 bases in between. There are 14 residues in the CDR3. Looked up from germline, CDR1 is LNHDA and CDR2 is SQIVND (reference sequence). The chain couples TRBV19 to TRBJ2-2; D remains ambiguous. This TCR derives from a female donor with early-stage non-small cell lung cancer. The material was PBMCs, obtained at follow-up. The CDR3 is CASSILDNTGELFF. The CDR3, as DNA: TGTGCCAGTAGTATCCTGGACAACACCGGGGAGCTGTTTTTT.